This TCR beta chain was sequenced in a study of cytomegalovirus exposure and HLA in healthy donors. Overall study findings and caveats: Several of the most significant clusters appeared linked to common viral pathogens, based on a later analysis.

PCR primers comprised 60 Vbeta and 13 Jbeta primers. Produced via immunoSEQ multiplex PCR; TCRdb's table is partial and in-frame only. Altogether 98,000 or so clones are present, approximately 80% being singletons, with the ten largest covering about a sixth. As concerns this clone: Its antigen is still unknown.

Trimming removed 4 bases from V and 2 bases from J; junction bases left unmatched: 9. The CDR3 is 15 amino acids. Germline-derived CDR1 and CDR2 are SGHRS and YFSETQ. This TCR came from a man in his 60s in good health and CMV-seropositive. V usage is TRBV5-1 and J usage is TRBJ2-7; 7 bases are a match to TRBD1. The specimen sequenced was PBMCs. The CDR3 is CASSPQTGIAYEQYF. CDR3 bases: TGCGCCAGCAGCCCACAGACAGGGATCGCCTACGAGCAGTACTTC.